The table lists the clone carrying this T cell receptor (beta chain) with a few counts. What it recognizes is unknown. This CDR3 is 13 amino acids long. CDR1 LGHNA and CDR2 YNFKEQ come from the germline V gene. V lost 0 bases to trimming and J lost 5 bases, with 4 bases between them. This sample is drawn from a study of CD8 T cells in ankylosing spondylitis. The study's findings and limits: Clones tied to disease were said to be significantly enriched in matched ankylosing spondylitis synovial fluid. Among TCR beta sequences, a motif of several highly homologous variants appeared characteristic of ankylosing spondylitis blood. In reactive arthritis synovial fluid and blood, some motif variants had been reported before.

TCRdb called the 5' RACE reads again in MiXCR, with one record for every CDR3 protein. The table shows roughly 450,000 distinct CDR3 sequences, with more than 25% occurring only once. The chain carries TRBV4-2 and TRBJ2-2; D is unresolved. The clonotype comes from a male donor with ankylosing spondylitis. Material for sequencing was blood, either unsorted or a sorted T cell fraction (not recorded which). CDR3 sequence (DNA): TGTGCCAGCAGCCAAGAGGTAACCGGGGAGCTGTTTTTT. Its translation: CASSQEVTGELFF.